These 32 T cell receptor beta chains were all obtained from the same sample, sequenced in a study of CD8 T cells in ankylosing spondylitis. TCRdb re-analysed the 5' RACE reads in MiXCR, keeping a single row per CDR3 protein. The sample has roughly 490,000 distinct CDR3 sequences; under 5.5% are singletons. No cognate antigen is known for these TCRs. Study-wide results and caveats: Ankylosing spondylitis blood seemed to carry a telltale TCR beta motif made of seven or eight highly homologous variants.

Sequencing was carried out using blood, either unsorted or a sorted T cell fraction (not recorded which). Receptor source: a male donor with ankylosing spondylitis.

The sample holds many counts of this clonotype. The V call is TRBV7-2, the J call TRBJ2-5; D is ambiguous. The CDR3 has 16 residues. Per the germline V gene, CDR1 is SGHTA and CDR2 is FQGNSA. Trimming took 5 bases from V and 5 from J, leaving 21 bases between them. CDR3 sequence reads: CASSPLLGLGSETQYF. The CDR3 DNA is TGTGCCAGCAGCCCCCTGCTGGGTTTGGGGTCGGAGACCCAGTACTTC. The full variable domain, rest sourced from reference TRBV7-2 and TRBJ2-5, is GAGVSQSPSNKVTEKGKDVELRCDPISGHTALYWYRQSLGQGLEFLIYFQGNSAPDKSGLPSDRFSAERTGGSVSTLTIQRTQQEDSAVYLCASSPLLGLGSETQYFGPGTRLLVL.

This clonotype has ten or more counts. In DNA form, the CDR3 reads TGCAGTGCTAGAGTGGCTAGCGGATCTACAGATACGCAGTATTTT. Translation: CSARVASGSTDTQYF. The chain has TRBV20-1 and TRBJ2-3; 7 nucleotides agree with TRBD2. V shed 1 base, J shed 3 bases, and the junction held 7 bases outside the gene matches. The CDR3 runs to 15 residues. Germline CDR1 and CDR2: DFQATT and SNEGSKA (reference sequence).

This clonotype was detected ten times or more. This chain uses TRBV20-1 with TRBJ2-7; D is unclear. Trimming left V 8 bases short and J 2 bases short, with 19 bases between. Germline V gene data show CDR1 as DFQATT and CDR2 as SNEGSKA (reference sequence). This CDR3 comprises 14 residues. In DNA form, the CDR3 reads TGCAGTCCTGCTCTAGGCGGCACTACCTACGAGCAGTACTTC. Protein: CSPALGGTTYEQYF.

This clonotype was found many times. V usage is TRBV27 and J usage is TRBJ2-2, with D unresolved. The CDR3 totals 14 residues. V dropped 2 bases and J dropped 0 bases, with 4 bases sitting between them. CDR1 and CDR2 (germline): MNHEY, SMNVEV (reference sequence). CDR3 sequence reads: CASSLNANTGELFF. Written as DNA, the CDR3 is TGTGCCAGCAGTTTAAACGCGAACACCGGGGAGCTGTTTTTT.

This clonotype was detected ten times or more. The chain joins TRBV12-3 or TRBV12-4 to TRBJ2-1; 9 bases map to TRBD1. V lost 5 bases and J lost 4; bases outside the gene matches: 3. The CDR3 loop spans 14 amino acids. CDR3 amino acids: CASSRQGGYNEQFF. CDR3 coding DNA: TGTGCCAGCAGTCGACAGGGGGGTTACAATGAGCAGTTCTTC.

This clonotype has a count of ten or more. The V and J genes are TRBV20-1 and TRBJ2-7; 8 nucleotides line up with TRBD2. The CDR3 sequence is 15 residues long. Germline V CDR1 and CDR2: DFQATT, SNEGSKA (reference sequence). Trimming took 3 bases from V and 6 from J; bases not matched to a gene: 13. This CDR3 is CSARAPSGRGLEQYF. In DNA, the CDR3 is TGCAGTGCTAGGGCTCCGAGCGGGAGAGGGCTCGAGCAGTACTTC.

This clonotype was observed many times. V and J are TRBV4-2 and TRBJ1-5; TRBD1 matches 8 bases. The CDR3 loop spans 15 amino acids. The V and J ends lost 4 bases and 3 bases, in that order; junction bases with no gene match: 5. The germline V gene encodes CDR1 LGHNA and CDR2 YNFKEQ. Here the CDR3 DNA reads TGTGCCAGCAGCCTAGGACAGGGAGACAATCAGCCCCAGCATTTT. Protein: CASSLGQGDNQPQHF.

This clonotype was seen repeatedly, ten times or more. The chain uses TRBV12-3 or TRBV12-4 and TRBJ1-1, with D unclear. The V and J ends lost 0 bases and 8 bases respectively, with 7 bases between them. The CDR3 is 12 amino acids. CDR3 sequence: CASSLAFLEAFF. The CDR3 DNA sequence: TGTGCCAGCAGTTTAGCCTTCCTGGAAGCTTTCTTT.

As concerns this clonotype: A much larger clone is a single base away; this may be a read error. The rearrangement links TRBV20-1 to TRBJ2-1; 10 positions match TRBD2. Germline-derived CDR1 and CDR2 are DFQATT and SNEGSKA (reference sequence). The CDR3 length is 13 residues. CDR3 loop: CSRGTSVHDEQFF. The DNA of the CDR3 is TGCAGCCGCGGGACTAGCGTACACGATGAGCAGTTCTTC.

This clonotype appeared many times. The chain carries TRBV29-1 and TRBJ1-4; D is uncertain. The V and J ends lost 6 bases and 7 bases respectively, with 12 bases between them. This CDR3 spans 12 amino acids. Germline V gene data show CDR1 as SQVTM and CDR2 as ANQGSEA. This CDR3 reads CSVGSGSEKLFF. Here the CDR3 DNA reads TGCAGCGTCGGCTCGGGAAGTGAAAAACTGTTTTTT. Full variable domain (rest looked up from reference TRBV29-1 and TRBJ1-4): SAVISQKPSRDICQRGTSLTIQCQVDSQVTMMFWYRQQPGQSLTLIATANQGSEATYESGFVIDKFPISRPNLTFSTLTVSNMSPEDSSIYLCSVGSGSEKLFFGSGTQLSVL.

The chain joins TRBV2 to TRBJ2-7; 12 positions agree with TRBD2. CDR3 length: 17 residues. Germline V gene sequence: CDR1 SNHLY, CDR2 FYNNEI. The V and J ends lost 4 bases and 0 bases, in that order; junction bases with no gene match: 7. The CDR3 nucleotides read TGTGCCAGCAGTGTCCCTACTAGCGGGGGGCACTCCTACGAGCAGTACTTC. Amino acid sequence: CASSVPTSGGHSYEQYF.

This clonotype was seen ten or more times. The gene calls are TRBV5-4 and TRBJ1-2; D gene uncertain. The CDR3 extends over 14 amino acids. Germline values: CDR1 SGHNT, CDR2 YYREEE (reference sequence). V lost 0 bases and J lost 3, with 9 bases in between. The CDR3 loop reads CASSLALGDYGYTF. In DNA form, the CDR3 reads TGTGCCAGCAGCTTGGCACTGGGAGACTATGGCTACACCTTC. Full variable domain (missing parts from reference TRBV5-4 and TRBJ1-2): ETGVTQSPTHLIKTRGQQVTLRCSSQSGHNTVSWYQQALGQGPQFIFQYYREEENGRGNFPPRFSGLQFPNYSSELNVNALELDDSALYLCASSLALGDYGYTFGSGTRLTVV.

This clonotype has at least ten counts. The chain carries TRBV9 and TRBJ2-1; D possibly corresponds to TRBD1 (6 bases). CDR1 is SGDLS and CDR2 is YYNGEE in the germline V gene. V was shortened by 0 bases and J by 8 bases, with 18 bases between the two germline ends. This CDR3 region has 16 residues. CDR3 in DNA: TGTGCCAGCAGCGTAGACGCCAACAGGGCAAGGGATGAGCAGTTCTTC. Residues: CASSVDANRARDEQFF.

This clonotype was recorded at least ten times. The V and J genes are TRBV18 and TRBJ1-5, with a tentative D call TRBD1 (5 bases). The CDR3 length is 13 residues. The V and J ends lost 3 bases and 9 bases respectively, with 12 bases between them. Germline CDR1 and CDR2: KGHSH and LQKENI. CDR3: CASSPGTAGPQHF. CDR3 sequence (DNA): TGTGCCAGCTCACCGGGGACGGCTGGGCCCCAGCATTTT.

There are many counts of this clonotype. This chain links TRBV29-1 with TRBJ2-1; tentatively, D is TRBD2 (5 bases). Trimming shortened V by 4 bases and J by 8 bases, and 21 bases separated the two germline ends. Germline V gene sequence: CDR1 SQVTM, CDR2 ANQGSEA. This CDR3 has 15 residues. This CDR3 is CSVGTAERRYDEQFF. CDR3 coding DNA: TGCAGCGTTGGAACAGCGGAAAGAAGGTACGATGAGCAGTTCTTC.

This clonotype was seen ten or more times. The rearrangement links TRBV12-3 or TRBV12-4 to TRBJ2-2, with D uncertain. V shed 6 bases and J shed 4 bases, with 12 bases lying between them. The CDR3 loop spans 14 amino acids. The CDR3 is CASSPRLITGELFF. In DNA form, the CDR3 reads TGTGCCAGCAGCCCCAGGTTAATCACCGGGGAGCTGTTTTTT.

This clonotype occurred many times. CDR3 amino acids: CASSLQGGSPLHF. For the CDR3, the DNA is TGTGCCAGCAGCTTACAGGGCGGGTCACCCCTCCACTTT. The chain links TRBV7-3 to TRBJ1-6, with TRBD1 as a possible D gene (5 bases). Germline lookup yields CDR1 SGHTA and CDR2 FQGTGA. V lost 2 bases, J lost 10 bases, and 9 bases lay in between. The CDR3 contains 13 residues.

This clonotype was counted between two and nine times. This rearrangement joins TRBV5-1 to TRBJ2-1; D gene unclear. CDR1 and CDR2 from the germline V gene are SGHRS and YFSETQ. This CDR3 spans 12 amino acids. Trimming shortened V by 3 bases and J by 8 bases, and 9 bases separated the two germline ends. CDR3 residues: CASSSPRDEQFF. DNA of the CDR3: TGCGCCAGCAGCTCGCCGCGAGATGAGCAGTTCTTC.

This clonotype was seen at least ten times. DNA of the CDR3: TGTGCCAGCAGCCAAGTTCAGACCTCCTACGAGCAGTACTTC. Its protein product is CASSQVQTSYEQYF. The gene calls are TRBV14 and TRBJ2-7; D not certain. The CDR3 totals 14 residues. CDR1 is SGHDN, CDR2 FVKESK, per germline. Trimming removed 1 base at V and 0 bases at J, with 7 bases between. Full variable domain (rest looked up from reference TRBV14 and TRBJ2-7): EAGVTQFPSHSVIEKGQTVTLRCDPISGHDNLYWYRRVMGKEIKFLLHFVKESKQDESGMPNNRFLAERTGGTYSTLKVQPAELEDSGVYFCASSQVQTSYEQYFGPGTRLTVT.

This clonotype occurred many times. The rearrangement links TRBV7-6 to TRBJ2-7, with a possible D match to TRBD2 (5 bases). CDR1 is SGHVS and CDR2 is FNYEAQ in the germline V gene. This CDR3 contains 14 residues. Trimming pared 0 bases from V and 7 bases from J, leaving 13 bases between. CDR3 protein: CASSLAGAAGEQYF. The CDR3 nucleotides read TGTGCCAGCAGCTTAGCGGGAGCCGCAGGAGAGCAGTACTTC.

This clonotype was seen at least ten times. This chain connects TRBV6-5 to TRBJ1-2; tentative D call: TRBD1 (6 bases). Looked up from germline, CDR1 is MNHEY and CDR2 is SVGAGI. The CDR3 runs to 15 residues. V shed 2 bases and J shed 4 bases, with 14 bases lying between them. CDR3 amino acids: CASSYRGGNFYGYTF. In nucleotides, the CDR3 is TGTGCCAGCAGTTACCGAGGGGGGAACTTCTATGGCTACACCTTC.

This clonotype was counted at least ten times. The V gene is TRBV10-3, the J gene TRBJ2-1; 10 bases are a match to TRBD1. From germline, CDR1 is ENHRY and CDR2 SYGVKD. Trimming cost V 7 bases and J 4 bases; bases outside gene matches: 7. The CDR3 runs 15 residues. The CDR3 DNA reads TGTGCCATCATGACCGGGACAGGGGTATACAATGAGCAGTTCTTC. It translates to CAIMTGTGVYNEQFF.

This clonotype was found a few times. The chain has TRBV20-1 and TRBJ2-7, with 15 bases that match TRBD2. In germline, CDR1 is DFQATT, CDR2 SNEGSKA (reference sequence). V lost 0 bases, J lost 3 bases, and 9 bases stayed unmatched. The CDR3 consists of 18 residues. The CDR3 spells CSARDRRTGLAGGYEQYF. CDR3 DNA sequence: TGCAGTGCTAGAGATAGAAGAACGGGACTAGCGGGAGGCTACGAGCAGTACTTC.

This clonotype was seen a handful of times. The chain has TRBV4-3 and TRBJ2-3, with D unresolved. Per germline, CDR1 LGHNA and CDR2 YSLEER. Deletions cut 0 bases from V and 9 bases from J, with 10 bases between. This CDR3 is built from 13 residues. CDR3 sequence (DNA): TGCGCCAGCAGCCAAGAATCGAGCACAACGCAGTATTTT. This encodes CASSQESSTTQYF.

The V call is TRBV6-5, the J call TRBJ2-3; 7 bases line up with TRBD2. Germline CDR1 MNHEY, CDR2 SVGAGI. The CDR3 extends over 13 amino acids. The trim removed 2 bases at V and 8 bases at J, leaving 4 bases unmatched. CDR3 in DNA: TGTGCCAGCAGTTACGTGGGAGGGGCTACGCAGTATTTT. This codes for CASSYVGGATQYF.

This clonotype was seen many times. A junction boundary mismatches the germline segment, possibly from a read error. This chain connects TRBV10-3 to TRBJ2-5; 10 bases agree with TRBD2. CDR1 ENHRY and CDR2 SYGVKD come from the germline V gene. CDR3 length: 16 amino acids. Here the CDR3 reads CAISESVAGGQETQYF. CDR3 bases: TGTGCCATCAGCGAGTCCGTAGCGGGGGGCCAAGAGACCCAGTACTTC.

The CDR3 coding sequence is TGTGCCAGCAGCTTAGACAGGGAAGCCACCAGCACAGATACGCAGTATTTT. Its protein product is CASSLDREATSTDTQYF. The chain has TRBV7-9 and TRBJ2-3, with a weak D call TRBD1 (6 bases). V lost 1 base and J lost 0, with 14 bases in between. CDR1 is SEHNR, CDR2 FQNEAQ, per germline (reference sequence). The CDR3 is 17 residues long.

The sample holds many counts of this clonotype. The V call is TRBV6-5, the J call TRBJ2-3; D uncertain. CDR1 is MNHEY, CDR2 SVGAGI, per germline. CDR3 length: 14 amino acids. The V and J ends lost 3 bases and 0 bases respectively, with 7 bases between them. The CDR3 DNA follows: TGTGCCAGCAGTTATACGGGTAGCACAGATACGCAGTATTTT. Amino acids: CASSYTGSTDTQYF.

This clonotype was found a few times. The chain is built from TRBV24-1 and TRBJ2-2; D remains unclear. Germline lookup yields CDR1 KGHDR and CDR2 SFDVKD. V was clipped by 3 bases and J by 2 bases, with 6 bases between them. This CDR3 comprises 14 residues. The CDR3 loop reads CATSDPPNTGELFF. CDR3 in DNA: TGTGCCACCAGTGATCCGCCCAACACCGGGGAGCTGTTTTTT.

The chain carries TRBV7-2 and TRBJ1-6, with D perhaps TRBD1 (5 bases). The CDR3 is 14 amino acids. With 4 bases removed from V and 8 bases from J, the gap between germline ends came to 12 bases. Germline V CDR1 and CDR2: SGHTA, FQGNSA. CDR3 DNA: TGTGCCAGCAGCTACGCAGGGTGGGATTCACCCCTCCACTTT. Protein: CASSYAGWDSPLHF.

Comments on this clonotype: A junction boundary mismatches the germline segment, possibly from a read error. CDR3: CDSSLQGIGTEAFF. The CDR3 nucleotides are TGTGACAGCAGCTTACAGGGAATAGGGACTGAAGCTTTCTTT. The chain combines TRBV12-3 or TRBV12-4 with TRBJ1-1; weak D call: TRBD1 (6 bases). This CDR3 has 14 amino acids.

This clonotype was detected ten times or more. The chain employs TRBV7-2 and TRBJ1-3; D unclear. CDR3 length equals 12 residues. Trimming took 8 bases from V and 0 from J, leaving 5 bases between them. Germline-derived CDR1 and CDR2 are SGHTA and FQGNSA. CDR3: CASASSGNTIYF. The CDR3 DNA reads as TGTGCCAGCGCTAGCTCTGGAAACACCATATATTTT.